The 2 T cell receptor beta chains below were found in one sample sequenced in a study of T cell responses to AZD1222 COVID-19 vaccine. TCRdb's table, derived via immunoSEQ multiplex PCR, lists solely in-frame clones and lacks some. This sample carries around 160,000 clones, approximately 85% of them seen once, and the ten largest clones take less than 5%. The input for sequencing was peripheral blood, taken on day 0 of MenACWY control vaccination. The receptors derive from an adult in good health.

The chain's CDR3 is CASSVGQGNRALHF. CDR3 sequence (DNA): TGTGCCTCTTCCGTAGGGCAGGGGAATAGAGCCCTCCACTTT. This rearrangement joins TRBV28 to TRBJ1-6; TRBD1 might be the D (6 bases). Per germline, CDR1 MDHEN and CDR2 SYDVKM. The CDR3 length is 14 residues. The V and J ends lost 11 bases and 14 bases respectively, with 25 bases between them.

The V and J genes are TRBV4-2 and TRBJ1-1, with D perhaps matching TRBD1 (5 bases). The ends were cut back, 5 bases at V and 5 bases at J, with 15 bases in the middle. This CDR3 is built from 14 residues. Looked up from germline, CDR1 is LGHNA and CDR2 is YNFKEQ. The CDR3 region is CASSSVGGGTEAFF. CDR3 in DNA: TGTGCCAGCAGCTCAGTAGGCGGGGGGACTGAAGCTTTCTTT.